Following are 28 T cell receptor beta chains from one sample sequenced in a study of T-cell reconstitution after alpha-beta-depleted transplantation in children. Preparation of the TCRbeta library was carried out with unique molecular identifiers. Via MiXCR, TCRdb re-called the PCR reads, giving one row per CDR3 protein. This table has about 350,000 distinct CDR3 sequences, around 16% appearing once. This material consisted of PBMCs, mostly from graft donor cells, taken 360 days after TCRalphabeta/CD19-depleted stem cell transplant. These TCRs come from a male patient under 10 years old who had a stem cell transplant for acute lymphoblastic leukemia, so the T cells may come from the graft donor.

The rearrangement uses TRBV6-2 or TRBV6-3 and TRBJ2-5, with TRBD1 matching over 8 bases. The V and J ends lost 6 bases and 4 bases, in that order; junction bases with no gene match: 10. Germline V gene sequence: CDR1 MNHEY, CDR2 SVGEGT. This CDR3 has 15 residues. DNA of the CDR3: TGTGCCAGCAGGCTCCAGGGGGCGCAGGGAGAGACCCAGTACTTC. Its protein is CASRLQGAQGETQYF.

V and J are TRBV11-2 and TRBJ2-1, with D maybe TRBD2 (5 bases). Germline V gene lookup returns CDR1 SGHAT and CDR2 FQNNGV. The CDR3 has 17 residues. With 0 bases removed from V and 0 bases from J, the gap between germline ends came to 12 bases. CDR3 sequence reads: CASSLDLAPDSYNEQFF. CDR3 DNA sequence: TGTGCCAGCAGCTTAGACCTAGCCCCCGACTCCTACAATGAGCAGTTCTTC.

The rearrangement uses TRBV10-3 and TRBJ2-2, with D possibly TRBD1 on 5 matching bases. The V and J ends lost 0 bases and 1 base respectively, with 12 bases between them. Per the germline V gene, CDR1 is ENHRY and CDR2 is SYGVKD. The CDR3 extends over 17 amino acids. CDR3 in DNA: TGTGCCATCAGTGAGTCGGTAGTCAGGGTGAACACCGGGGAGCTGTTTTTT. Its translation: CAISESVVRVNTGELFF.

The V gene is TRBV6-2 or TRBV6-3, the J gene TRBJ2-7; D is unresolved. Trimming took off 7 bases at V and 3 bases at J, with 19 bases between the two ends. The CDR3 is 15 residues long. Germline V gene data show CDR1 as MNHEY and CDR2 as SVGEGT. As DNA, the CDR3 is TGTGCCAGCACCCACGACATAGGAGCCTACTACGAGCAGTACTTC. As protein: CASTHDIGAYYEQYF.

This clonotype was counted ten times or more. This chain joins TRBV20-1 and TRBJ1-2; D might be TRBD1 (5 bases). This CDR3 is 11 amino acids long. In germline, CDR1 is DFQATT, CDR2 SNEGSKA (reference sequence). V dropped 7 bases and J dropped 6 bases, with 12 bases sitting between them. The CDR3 DNA reads as TGCAGTGTAAGCAGGGACCATGGCTACACCTTC. Its translation is CSVSRDHGYTF.

This clonotype has just a few counts. The chain joins TRBV9 to TRBJ2-5; 7 positions agree with TRBD2. The trim removed 1 base at V and 3 bases at J, leaving 3 bases unmatched. This CDR3 is built from 14 residues. The germline gives CDR1 SGDLS, CDR2 YYNGEE. The CDR3 loop is CASSVRDYEETQYF. CDR3 DNA: TGTGCCAGCAGCGTAAGGGACTACGAAGAGACCCAGTACTTC.

The V call is TRBV12-3 or TRBV12-4, the J call TRBJ1-6; D unclear. The length of the CDR3 is 12 residues. Between the trimmed V and J ends, which lost 6 bases and 9 bases, there was a span of 9 bases. The CDR3 region is CASRLLASPLHF. In nucleotides, the CDR3 is TGTGCCAGCAGACTGCTTGCTTCACCCCTCCACTTT.

This rearrangement joins TRBV6-2 or TRBV6-3 to TRBJ2-4; D is possibly TRBD2 (6 bases). The CDR3 runs to 18 residues. Germline loops: CDR1 MNHEY, CDR2 SVGEGT. Trimming removed 0 bases at V and 0 bases at J, with 15 bases between. For the CDR3, the DNA is TGTGCCAGCAGTTACTCGATGGCGGGGACGCTAGCCAAAAACATTCAGTACTTC. Its translation is CASSYSMAGTLAKNIQYF.

The rearrangement uses TRBV29-1 and TRBJ2-1; TRBD2 agrees at 12 bases. J was trimmed by 0 bases and V by 4 bases; bases with no gene match: 7. Germline V gene lookup returns CDR1 SQVTM and CDR2 ANQGSEA. The CDR3 has 17 residues. CDR3 in DNA: TGCAGCGTTGCCGCGAGGACTAGCGGGGCCTCCTACAATGAGCAGTTCTTC. Protein product: CSVAARTSGASYNEQFF.

The chain recombines TRBV7-2 with TRBJ2-3; TRBD2 is a possible D gene (5 bases). This CDR3 contains 13 residues. The germline V gene has CDR1 SGHTA and CDR2 FQGNSA. The V end was cut by 4 bases, the J end by 6 bases, with 11 bases between. CDR3 region: CASSSRAVDTQYF. In DNA form, the CDR3 reads TGTGCCAGCAGCTCACGAGCGGTCGATACGCAGTATTTT.

This chain uses TRBV6-2 or TRBV6-3 with TRBJ2-1; 14 nucleotides agree with TRBD2. The CDR3 spans 16 residues. The V segment lost 3 bases and the J segment 10 bases; nucleotides outside the gene matches: 8. Per the germline V gene, CDR1 is MNHEY and CDR2 is SVGEGT. CDR3 DNA sequence: TGTGCCAGCAGTTATCGGGGACTAGCGGGAGTAGGGGAGCAGTTCTTC. It is translated as CASSYRGLAGVGEQFF.

The chain carries TRBV7-3 and TRBJ2-2; 7 bases fit TRBD1. V lost 6 bases and J lost 5; bases outside the gene matches: 6. The CDR3 has 14 residues. Germline loops: CDR1 SGHTA, CDR2 FQGTGA. CDR3 nucleotides: TGTGCCAGCAGACCCTCAGGGGGAACCGGGGAGCTGTTTTTT. Amino acid sequence: CASRPSGGTGELFF. Variable domain in full (rest from reference TRBV7-3 and TRBJ2-2): GAGVSQTPSNKVTEKGKYVELRCDPISGHTALYWYRQSLGQGPEFLIYFQGTGAADDSGLPNDRFFAVRPEGSVSTLKIQRTERGDSAVYLCASRPSGGTGELFFGEGSRLTVL.

The sample holds a few counts of this clonotype. The chain recombines TRBV6-2 or TRBV6-3 with TRBJ2-1; no definite D call. Trimming stripped 3 bases from V and 4 bases from J, with 7 bases between. Germline CDR1 MNHEY, CDR2 SVGEGT. The CDR3 is 13 amino acids. In DNA, the CDR3 is TGTGCCAGCAGTTATATGGTTTACAATGAGCAGTTCTTC. Its translation: CASSYMVYNEQFF.

The chain couples TRBV28 to TRBJ2-2; D perhaps matches TRBD2 (6 bases). Germline V gene sequence: CDR1 MDHEN, CDR2 SYDVKM. The V end lost 6 bases, the J end lost 7 bases, and 21 bases lay between the germline ends. The CDR3 consists of 16 residues. The CDR3 nucleotides read TGTGCCAGCAGGCTACAGCGGGCCACGGGAGACGGGGAGCTGTTTTTT. Residues: CASRLQRATGDGELFF.

The rearrangement links TRBV12-3 or TRBV12-4 to TRBJ2-7; no firm D call. V lost 6 bases, J lost 6 bases, and 21 bases lay in between. This CDR3 comprises 15 residues. The CDR3 DNA follows: TGTGCCAGCAGCCCTACAAGGCCCAGCCGCTCCGAGCAGTACTTC. Residues: CASSPTRPSRSEQYF.

V and J are TRBV29-1 and TRBJ2-3; 11 positions match TRBD2. J was trimmed by 6 bases and V by 6 bases; bases with no gene match: 11. This CDR3 is built from 15 residues. Per the germline V gene, CDR1 is SQVTM and CDR2 is ANQGSEA. Here the CDR3 reads CSVIAGGPMLDTQYF. DNA for the CDR3: TGCAGCGTCATAGCGGGAGGGCCGATGTTGGATACGCAGTATTTT.

This clonotype was seen ten or more times. The V call is TRBV29-1, the J call TRBJ2-7; D unresolved. Per the germline V gene, CDR1 is SQVTM and CDR2 is ANQGSEA. V lost 3 bases to trimming and J lost 4 bases, with 13 bases between them. This CDR3 is 13 amino acids long. CDR3 sequence: CSVEVERGYEQYF. For the CDR3, the DNA is TGCAGCGTTGAGGTTGAGAGAGGTTACGAGCAGTACTTC.

This clonotype has only a few counts. This chain uses TRBV28 with TRBJ2-7; 11 nucleotides align to TRBD2. The CDR3 runs 16 residues. Germline assignment: CDR1 MDHEN and CDR2 SYDVKM. Trimming took 7 bases from V and 4 from J; bases not matched to a gene: 12. In DNA, the CDR3 is TGTGCCAGCAAGAAGAATAGCGGGAGGGAGGGGTACGAGCAGTACTTC. Translation gives CASKKNSGREGYEQYF.

In its sample, this clonotype was seen a few times. An end of the junction does not agree with germline; a read error may underlie this. The V and J genes are TRBV7-7 and TRBJ2-2; 7 nucleotides agree with TRBD1. This CDR3 spans 14 amino acids. Germline V gene sequence: CDR1 SSHAT, CDR2 FNYEAQ (reference sequence). Written as DNA, the CDR3 is TGTGCTAGCAGCTCACTACAGGGGACCGGGGAGCTGTTTTTT. Translating gives CASSSLQGTGELFF.

The chain combines TRBV5-1 with TRBJ2-2, with 8 bases fitting TRBD2. This CDR3 spans 16 amino acids. Trimming took 4 bases from V and 4 from J; bases not matched to a gene: 9. Looked up from germline, CDR1 is SGHRS and CDR2 is YFSETQ. CDR3 nucleotide sequence: TGCGCCAGCAGCCCCCTGGCGGGAGGTCCCACCGGGGAGCTGTTTTTT. It is translated as CASSPLAGGPTGELFF.

This clonotype was recorded at least ten times. The chain combines TRBV13 with TRBJ2-3; D uncertain. Germline V lookup: CDR1 PRHDT, CDR2 FYEKMQ (reference sequence). This CDR3 is 16 amino acids long. Trimming pared 4 bases from V and 1 base from J, leaving 15 bases between. This CDR3 reads CASSSTDPVGTDTQYF. The CDR3 bases are TGTGCCAGCAGCTCCACTGACCCGGTGGGCACAGATACGCAGTATTTT.

This clonotype occurred many times. The chain uses TRBV29-1 and TRBJ2-1, with a weak D call TRBD2 (6 bases). Trimming removed 4 bases at V and 4 bases at J, with 11 bases between. CDR3 length: 13 residues. Germline V gene data show CDR1 as SQVTM and CDR2 as ANQGSEA. The DNA of the CDR3 is TGCAGCGTTGGGTGGAGGGGATACAATGAGCAGTTCTTC. Amino acid sequence: CSVGWRGYNEQFF.

V is TRBV5-1 and J is TRBJ2-1, with D possibly being TRBD2 (6 bases). The V end was cut by 4 bases, the J end by 5 bases, with 13 bases between. Germline V gene data show CDR1 as SGHRS and CDR2 as YFSETQ. CDR3 length: 14 amino acids. CDR3 DNA sequence: TGCGCCAGCAGCATGGGACTCTTTAACAATGAGCAGTTCTTC. This encodes CASSMGLFNNEQFF.

CDR3 sequence reads: CASSPIGHEQYF. Here the CDR3 DNA reads TGCGCCAGCAGCCCCATCGGGCACGAGCAGTACTTC. The chain joins TRBV5-1 to TRBJ2-7, with no clear D. The germline CDR1 and CDR2 sequences are SGHRS and YFSETQ. The CDR3 length is 12 residues. V dropped 4 bases and J dropped 5 bases, with 10 bases sitting between them.

V gene TRBV20-1 combines with J gene TRBJ2-1, with TRBD2 matching over 7 bases. This CDR3 has 12 amino acids. Germline V gene data show CDR1 as DFQATT and CDR2 as SNEGSKA (reference sequence). The CDR3 is CSGEGVYNEQFF. The CDR3 DNA reads as TGCAGCGGGGAGGGAGTATACAATGAGCAGTTCTTC.

This clonotype has ten or more counts. This sequence joins TRBV4-1 and TRBJ2-7; D is undetermined. V gave up 0 bases and J gave up 0 bases, with 3 bases separating them. The CDR3 sequence is 13 residues long. CDR1 is MGHRA, CDR2 YSYEKL, per germline. The CDR3 here is CASSQDLSYEQYF. The CDR3 nucleotides are TGCGCCAGCAGCCAAGATCTCTCCTACGAGCAGTACTTC.

This rearrangement joins TRBV7-9 to TRBJ2-3; TRBD2 might be the D (6 bases). V was cut by 7 bases and J by 1 base, with 15 bases left in between. The CDR3 length is 15 residues. CDR1 SEHNR and CDR2 FQNEAQ come from the germline V gene (reference sequence). The CDR3 region has the DNA TGTGCCAGCACTTCCGGGACGGGGGGCACAGATACGCAGTATTTT. Translated, it gives CASTSGTGGTDTQYF. Filled out from reference TRBV7-9 and TRBJ2-3, the complete variable domain reads DTGVSQNPRHKITKRGQNVTFRCDPISEHNRLYWYRQTLGQGPEFLTYFQNEAQLEKSRLLSDRFSAERPKGSFSTLEIQRTEQGDSAMYLCASTSGTGGTDTQYFGPGTRLTVL.

This clonotype was counted a few times. A read error may produce the germline difference seen at one junction end. V gene TRBV7-7 combines with J gene TRBJ2-1, with TRBD1 as a possible D gene (6 bases). Germline V gene sequence: CDR1 SSHAT, CDR2 FNYEAQ (reference sequence). The CDR3 totals 14 residues. CDR3: CASSLGGSPNEQFF. CDR3 DNA sequence: TGTGCTAGCAGCTTAGGGGGTTCCCCCAATGAGCAGTTCTTC.